This T cell receptor beta chain was obtained from a study of blood T cells in healthy people across ages. Donors were healthy Caucasian individuals from Russia aged about 6 to 90. This CDR3 has 15 amino acids. Losses at the gene ends were 0 bases for V and 4 bases for J; bases not matched to a gene: 5. Germline V gives CDR1 SGDLS, CDR2 YYNGEE. This clonotype turned up a few times. Its specificity is unknown. Then a second PCR, running about 6 to 11 cycles, was carried out with a sample-barcoded 5' primer and a J-beta primer mix. Using its own MiXCR run on the 5' RACE reads, TCRdb lists one record per CDR3 protein. The sample holds more than 550,000 distinct CDR3 sequences; about 24% are singletons and the top ten take roughly 22%. Study findings and constraints: Changes seen in expanded clonotypes were possibly confounded by donor CMV status left unknown. In older individuals, TCR beta diversity per million T cells was lower, falling roughly linearly with age. Naive CD4+ cell counts and diversity both ran higher in long-lived than in aged donors.

Specimen: blood. The chain links TRBV9 to TRBJ2-5; 8 bases fit TRBD1. The TCR sequence derives from a man aged 70-80 years in good health. The CDR3 spells CASSVAGGQGETQYF. As DNA, the CDR3 is TGTGCCAGCAGCGTAGCAGGCGGACAGGGAGAGACCCAGTACTTC.